Reported below is one T cell receptor beta chain. Germline CDR1 reads SGHVS; CDR2 reads FQNEAQ. This CDR3 has 15 amino acids. The V and J ends lost 7 bases and 4 bases, in that order; junction bases with no gene match: 9. The sample comes from a study of shared clonotypes between healthy human individuals. Positively selected for CCR7, the CD45RO-negative cells used as naive CD8 cells excluded terminally differentiated effector memory CD45RA+ cells. Several immunoSEQ plates held equal portions of the genomic DNA taken from each subset. Here immunoSEQ multiplex PCR was the method, and the copy in TCRdb shows in-frame clones only, minus some. The sample yields about 1.9 million clones, 80% to 95% seen once.

The sequenced sample consisted of naive CD8+ T cells from PBMCs. The V call is TRBV7-8, the J call TRBJ2-7; 11 bases are a match to TRBD2. This TCR derives from a man in his late teens or twenties in good health. Some clones in this sample may be carry-over from other donors' samples. The CDR3 spells CASTIRLAGGYEQYF. DNA for the CDR3: TGTGCCAGCACCATACGGCTAGCGGGAGGTTACGAGCAGTACTTC.